The 12 T cell receptor beta chains below were found in one sample sequenced in a study of T cells in Graves' hyperthyroidism and ophthalmopathy. RNA transcripts served as the template for amplifying TCR beta CDR3 regions. Researchers ran a first-round RT-PCR on the TCR CDR3 using the HTBI primer set. TCRdb called the multiplex PCR reads again in MiXCR, with one record for every CDR3 protein. This sample has about 760,000 distinct CDR3 sequences, with just over 35% found just once. The sequenced sample was blood. These receptors all stem from a woman in her 40s with Graves' hyperthyroidism.

This clonotype has only a few counts. The CDR3: CASSLIQGAEAFF. CDR3 DNA sequence: TGTGCCAGCAGCCTCATACAGGGCGCTGAAGCTTTCTTT. V gene TRBV3-1 combines with J gene TRBJ1-1; D might be TRBD1 (6 bases). CDR1 and CDR2 (germline): LGHDT, YNNKEL (reference sequence). Trimming cost V 4 bases and J 6 bases, with 12 bases left between them. This CDR3 is built from 13 residues.

The chain combines TRBV10-3 with TRBJ1-5, with D possibly being TRBD1 (5 bases). The germline CDR1 and CDR2 sequences are ENHRY and SYGVKD. With 3 bases removed from V and 6 bases from J, the gap between germline ends came to 15 bases. The length of the CDR3 is 15 residues. In DNA form, the CDR3 reads TGTGCCATCAGTGAAGTGTGGGGCGTTGGTCAGCCCCAGCATTTT. This sequence encodes CAISEVWGVGQPQHF.

In this sample, this clonotype turned up once. The chain uses TRBV7-2 and TRBJ2-3, with TRBD2 matching over 15 bases. The CDR3 extends over 22 amino acids. The V and J ends lost 3 bases and 2 bases, in that order; junction bases with no gene match: 18. Germline CDR1 SGHTA, CDR2 FQGNSA. The DNA of the CDR3 is TGTGCCAGCAGCTTGCCGCGTAAAAGAAGGACTAGCGGGGGGGGGTTCACAGATACGCAGTATTTT. Protein: CASSLPRKRRTSGGGFTDTQYF.

This clonotype appeared many times. This chain joins TRBV7-2 and TRBJ2-6; D is unresolved. Trimming shortened V by 6 bases and J by 0 bases, and 12 bases separated the two germline ends. Germline CDR1 SGHTA, CDR2 FQGNSA. CDR3 size: 16 residues. CDR3 loop: CASRAPASSGANVLTF. The CDR3 nucleotides are TGTGCCAGCAGGGCACCGGCCAGCTCTGGGGCCAACGTCCTGACTTTC.

This chain's CDR3 is CASSSPGPTGGGQPQHF. The CDR3 nucleotides read TGTGCCAGCAGTTCCCCGGGTCCCACAGGGGGAGGACAGCCCCAGCATTTT. The V gene is TRBV6-5, the J gene TRBJ1-5; 8 nucleotides agree with TRBD1. Per the germline V gene, CDR1 is MNHEY and CDR2 is SVGAGI. The CDR3 has 17 residues. Trimming at V came to 4 bases and at J to 7 bases, leaving 15 bases not matched to a gene.

The V call is TRBV11-1, the J call TRBJ2-2; tentative D call: TRBD1 (7 bases). The length of the CDR3 is 15 residues. V was cut by 5 bases and J by 1 base, with 11 bases left in between. Germline V gives CDR1 SGHAT, CDR2 FQDESV (reference sequence). For the CDR3, the DNA is TGTGCCAGCAGCGCGGGACAGATGAACACCGGGGAGCTGTTTTTT. It translates to CASSAGQMNTGELFF.

This clonotype was seen repeatedly, ten times or more. The rearrangement links TRBV10-3 to TRBJ1-2; D may be TRBD1 (5 bases). Trimming stripped 2 bases from V and 0 bases from J, with 10 bases between. The CDR3 sequence is 15 residues long. In germline, CDR1 is ENHRY, CDR2 SYGVKD. CDR3 in amino acids: CAISEQGRTNYGYTF. The CDR3 DNA is TGTGCCATCAGTGAGCAGGGCAGGACTAACTATGGCTACACCTTC.

This clonotype was counted at least ten times. The chain couples TRBV14 to TRBJ2-6; D remains ambiguous. This CDR3 is built from 16 residues. V lost 3 bases, J lost 1 base, and 10 bases lay in between. From germline, CDR1 is SGHDN and CDR2 FVKESK. The CDR3 DNA is TGTGCCAGCAGCCATGGCAGCCCATCTGGGGCCAACGTCCTGACTTTC. Protein sequence: CASSHGSPSGANVLTF. Full variable domain (remainder filled in from reference TRBV14 and TRBJ2-6): EAGVTQFPSHSVIEKGQTVTLRCDPISGHDNLYWYRRVMGKEIKFLLHFVKESKQDESGMPNNRFLAERTGGTYSTLKVQPAELEDSGVYFCASSHGSPSGANVLTFGAGSRLTVL.

A few counts support this clonotype. The rearrangement links TRBV10-3 to TRBJ2-7; 7 nucleotides align to TRBD2. The V gene's germline CDR1 is ENHRY and CDR2 SYGVKD. Trimming cost V 10 bases and J 0 bases; bases outside gene matches: 3. This CDR3 has 12 residues. The CDR3 bases are TGTGCCACCTGGGGGGGCTCCTACGAGCAGTACTTC. It is translated as CATWGGSYEQYF.

This sequence joins TRBV14 and TRBJ2-5; the D gene is possibly TRBD2 (6 bases). V lost 3 bases, J lost 5 bases, and 13 bases lay in between. CDR1 SGHDN and CDR2 FVKESK come from the germline V gene. The CDR3 consists of 14 residues. The DNA of the CDR3 is TGTGCCAGCAGCCAGGTTATTAGCGGCGAGACCCAGTACTTC. Protein product: CASSQVISGETQYF.

Many counts were recorded for this clonotype. CDR3 nucleotides: TGTGCCACCAGCAGAGACAGGGGCAGGGATCAGCCCCAGCATTTT. This gives the protein CATSRDRGRDQPQHF. The genes are TRBV15 and TRBJ1-5, with a weak D call TRBD1 (6 bases). Germline values: CDR1 LNHNV, CDR2 YYDKDF (reference sequence). V lost 0 bases and J lost 5, with 11 bases in between. The CDR3 totals 15 residues.

The chain has TRBV2 and TRBJ1-4; 10 bases fit TRBD1. With 4 bases clipped from V and 3 bases from J, the junction kept 14 bases outside the gene matches. The CDR3 is made up of 19 amino acids. Germline V lookup: CDR1 SNHLY, CDR2 FYNNEI. The CDR3 region is CASSGLTGGLTGSNEKLFF. CDR3 DNA: TGTGCCAGCAGTGGGCTGACAGGGGGCCTGACGGGTTCTAATGAAAAACTGTTTTTT.